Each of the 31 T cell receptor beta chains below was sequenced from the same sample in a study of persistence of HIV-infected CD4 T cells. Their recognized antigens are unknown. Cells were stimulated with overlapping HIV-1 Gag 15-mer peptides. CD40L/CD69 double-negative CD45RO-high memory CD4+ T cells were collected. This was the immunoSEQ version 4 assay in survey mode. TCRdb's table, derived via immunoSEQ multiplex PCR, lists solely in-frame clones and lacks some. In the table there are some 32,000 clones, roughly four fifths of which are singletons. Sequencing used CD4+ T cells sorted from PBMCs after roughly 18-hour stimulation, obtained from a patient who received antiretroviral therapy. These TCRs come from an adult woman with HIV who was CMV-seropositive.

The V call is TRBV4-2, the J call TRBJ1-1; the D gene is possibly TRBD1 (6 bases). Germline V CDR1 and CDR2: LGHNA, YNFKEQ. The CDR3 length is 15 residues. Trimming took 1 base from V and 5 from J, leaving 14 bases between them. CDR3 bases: TGTGCCAGCAGCCAAGGAAACAGGGTACGAACTGAAGCTTTCTTT. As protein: CASSQGNRVRTEAFF.

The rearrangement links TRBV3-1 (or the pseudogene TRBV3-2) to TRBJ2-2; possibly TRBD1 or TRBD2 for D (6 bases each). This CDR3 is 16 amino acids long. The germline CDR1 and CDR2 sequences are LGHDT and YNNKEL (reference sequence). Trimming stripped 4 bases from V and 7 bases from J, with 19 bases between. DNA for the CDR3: TGTGCCAGCAGCCTCTGGGGGGCGGGTGAACGCGGGGAGCTGTTTTTT. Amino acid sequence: CASSLWGAGERGELFF.

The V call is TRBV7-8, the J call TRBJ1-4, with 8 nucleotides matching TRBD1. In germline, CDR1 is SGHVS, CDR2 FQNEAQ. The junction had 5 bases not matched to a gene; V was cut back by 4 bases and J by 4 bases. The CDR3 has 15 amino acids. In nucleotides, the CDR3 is TGTGCCAGCAGCTGGAGACAGGGGATTAATGAAAAACTGTTTTTT. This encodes CASSWRQGINEKLFF.

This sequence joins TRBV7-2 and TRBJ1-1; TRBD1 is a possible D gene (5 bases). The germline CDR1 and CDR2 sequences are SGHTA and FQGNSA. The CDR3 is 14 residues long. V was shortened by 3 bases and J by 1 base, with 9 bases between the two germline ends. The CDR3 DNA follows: TGTGCCAGCAGCTTTAATACAGGGAACACTGAAGCTTTCTTT. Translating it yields CASSFNTGNTEAFF.

CDR3 protein: CASSWQENQPQHF. In nucleotides, the CDR3 is TGTGCCAGCAGTTGGCAAGAAAATCAGCCCCAGCATTTT. The rearrangement uses TRBV12-3 or TRBV12-4 and TRBJ1-5; no firm D call. V was clipped by 4 bases and J by 4 bases, with 8 bases between them. The CDR3 spans 13 residues.

The CDR3 spells CAWVGVSNTEAFF. CDR3 bases: TGTGCCTGGGTAGGGGTCTCGAACACTGAAGCTTTCTTT. The chain is built from TRBV30 and TRBJ1-1; a possible D gene is TRBD1 (5 bases). Germline values: CDR1 GTSNPN, CDR2 SVGIG (reference sequence). The CDR3 is made up of 13 amino acids. V dropped 5 bases and J dropped 1 base, with 11 bases sitting between them.

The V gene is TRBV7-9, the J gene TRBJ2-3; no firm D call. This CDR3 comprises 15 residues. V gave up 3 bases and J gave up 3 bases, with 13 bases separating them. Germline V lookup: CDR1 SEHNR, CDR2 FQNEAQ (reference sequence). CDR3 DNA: TGTGCCAGCAGCTTCCGAGCTGCATCGACAGATACGCAGTATTTT. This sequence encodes CASSFRAASTDTQYF.

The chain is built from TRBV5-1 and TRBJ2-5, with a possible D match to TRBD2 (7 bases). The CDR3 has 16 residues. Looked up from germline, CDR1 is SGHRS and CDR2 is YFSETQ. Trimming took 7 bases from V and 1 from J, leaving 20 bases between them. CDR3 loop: CASAPGGRNAQETQYF. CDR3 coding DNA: TGCGCCAGCGCCCCCGGGGGGCGGAACGCCCAAGAGACCCAGTACTTC.

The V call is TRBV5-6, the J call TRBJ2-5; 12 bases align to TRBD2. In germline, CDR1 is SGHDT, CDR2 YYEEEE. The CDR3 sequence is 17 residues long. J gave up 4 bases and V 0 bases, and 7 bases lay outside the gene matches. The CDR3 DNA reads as TGTGCCAGCAGCTTGGATTCTAGCGGGGGGGCCGTAGAGACCCAGTACTTC. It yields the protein CASSLDSSGGAVETQYF.

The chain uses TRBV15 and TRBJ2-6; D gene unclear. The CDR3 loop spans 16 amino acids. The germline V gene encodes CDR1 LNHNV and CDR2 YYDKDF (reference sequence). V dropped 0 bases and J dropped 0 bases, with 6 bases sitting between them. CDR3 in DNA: TGTGCCACCAGCAGAGAGTGGATCTCTGGGGCCAACGTCCTGACTTTC. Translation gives CATSREWISGANVLTF.

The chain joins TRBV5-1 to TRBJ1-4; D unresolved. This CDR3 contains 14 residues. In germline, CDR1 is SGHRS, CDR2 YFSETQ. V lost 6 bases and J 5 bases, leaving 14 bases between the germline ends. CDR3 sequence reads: CASTLSDYNEKLFF. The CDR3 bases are TGCGCCAGCACCCTTAGCGACTACAATGAAAAACTGTTTTTT.

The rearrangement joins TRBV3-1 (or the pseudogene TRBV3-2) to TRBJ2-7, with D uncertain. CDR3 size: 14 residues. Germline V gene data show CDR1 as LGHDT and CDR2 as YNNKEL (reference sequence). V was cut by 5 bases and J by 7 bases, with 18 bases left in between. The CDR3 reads CASSATTSREEQYF. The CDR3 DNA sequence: TGTGCCAGCAGCGCGACGACCAGCCGTGAGGAGCAGTACTTC.

CDR3 protein: CATSDLRTGLTDTQYF. CDR3 nucleotide sequence: TGTGCCACCAGTGATCTACGGACAGGGCTCACAGATACGCAGTATTTT. The chain uses TRBV24-1 and TRBJ2-3; 8 bases agree with TRBD1. The ends lost 3 bases at V and 2 bases at J; junction bases unmatched: 6. Germline CDR1 KGHDR, CDR2 SFDVKD. This CDR3 region has 16 residues.

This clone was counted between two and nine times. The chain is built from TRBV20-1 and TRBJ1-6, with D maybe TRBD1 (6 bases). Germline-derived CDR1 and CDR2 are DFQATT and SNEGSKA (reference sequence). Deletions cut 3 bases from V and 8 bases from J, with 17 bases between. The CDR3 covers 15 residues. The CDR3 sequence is CSASRKGENDSPLHF. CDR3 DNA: TGCAGTGCTAGTAGAAAGGGGGAAAACGATTCACCCCTCCACTTT.

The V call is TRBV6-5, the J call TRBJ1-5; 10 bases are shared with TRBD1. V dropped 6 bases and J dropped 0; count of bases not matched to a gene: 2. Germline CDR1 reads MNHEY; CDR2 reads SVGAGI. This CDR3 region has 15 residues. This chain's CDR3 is CASRDRGYSNQPQHF. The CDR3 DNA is TGTGCCAGCAGGGACAGGGGGTATAGCAATCAGCCCCAGCATTTT.

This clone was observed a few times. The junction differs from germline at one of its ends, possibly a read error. The CDR3 region is CASREDRGNTEAFF. CDR3 nucleotide sequence: TGTGCCAGCAGGGAAGACAGGGGAAACACTGAAGCTTTCTTT. The chain couples TRBV2 to TRBJ1-1; 8 bases line up with TRBD1. Per germline, CDR1 SNHLY and CDR2 FYNNEI. The CDR3 is 14 residues long.

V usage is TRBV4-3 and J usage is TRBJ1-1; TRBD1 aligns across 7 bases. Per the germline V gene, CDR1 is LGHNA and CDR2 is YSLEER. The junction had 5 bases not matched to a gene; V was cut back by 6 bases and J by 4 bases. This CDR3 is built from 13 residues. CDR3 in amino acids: CASSYDRATEAFF. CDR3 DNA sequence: TGCGCCAGCAGTTACGACAGGGCCACTGAAGCTTTCTTT.

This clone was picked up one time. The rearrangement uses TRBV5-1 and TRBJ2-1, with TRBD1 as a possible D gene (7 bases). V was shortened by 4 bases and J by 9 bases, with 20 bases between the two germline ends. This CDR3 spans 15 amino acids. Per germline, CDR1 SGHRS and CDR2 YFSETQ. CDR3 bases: TGCGCCAGCAGCCCGAGACAGGGAGGTTGGGGTGAGCAGTTCTTC. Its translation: CASSPRQGGWGEQFF.

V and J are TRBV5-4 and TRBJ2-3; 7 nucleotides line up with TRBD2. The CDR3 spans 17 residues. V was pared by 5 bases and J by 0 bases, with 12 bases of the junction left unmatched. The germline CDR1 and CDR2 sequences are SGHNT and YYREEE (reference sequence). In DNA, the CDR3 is TGTGCCAGCAGAAGACTTTCGGGAGGTCTAAGCACAGATACGCAGTATTTT. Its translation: CASRRLSGGLSTDTQYF.

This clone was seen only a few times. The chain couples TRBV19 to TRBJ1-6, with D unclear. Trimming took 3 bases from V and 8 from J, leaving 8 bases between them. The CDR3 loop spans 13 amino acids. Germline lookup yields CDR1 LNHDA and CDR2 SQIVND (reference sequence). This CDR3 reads CASSIGRDSPLHF. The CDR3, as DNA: TGTGCCAGTAGTATCGGACGGGATTCACCCCTCCACTTT.

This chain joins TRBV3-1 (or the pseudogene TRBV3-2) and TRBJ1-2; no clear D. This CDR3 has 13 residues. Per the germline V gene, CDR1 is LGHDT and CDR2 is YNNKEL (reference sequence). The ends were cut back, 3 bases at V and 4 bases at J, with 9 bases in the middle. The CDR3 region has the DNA TGTGCCAGCAGCCAGTCAGAGATCTATGGCTACACCTTC. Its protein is CASSQSEIYGYTF.

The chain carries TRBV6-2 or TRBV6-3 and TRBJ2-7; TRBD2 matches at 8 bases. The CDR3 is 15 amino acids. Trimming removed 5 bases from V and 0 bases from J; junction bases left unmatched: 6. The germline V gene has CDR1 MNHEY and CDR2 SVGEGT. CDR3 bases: TGTGCCAGCAGTCAGAGCGGGAGCAGCTCCTACGAGCAGTACTTC. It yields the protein CASSQSGSSSYEQYF.

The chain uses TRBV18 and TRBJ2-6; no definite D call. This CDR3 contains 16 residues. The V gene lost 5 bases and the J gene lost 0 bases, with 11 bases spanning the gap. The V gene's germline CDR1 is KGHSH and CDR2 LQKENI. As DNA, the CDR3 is TGTGCCAGCTCAGTTAACATGAACTCTGGGGCCAACGTCCTGACTTTC. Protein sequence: CASSVNMNSGANVLTF.

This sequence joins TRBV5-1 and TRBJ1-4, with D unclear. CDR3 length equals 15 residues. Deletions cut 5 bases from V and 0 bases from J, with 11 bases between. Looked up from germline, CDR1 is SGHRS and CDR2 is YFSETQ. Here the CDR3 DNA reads TGCGCCAGCAGTATGATCTCGGCAACTAATGAAAAACTGTTTTTT. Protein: CASSMISATNEKLFF.

CDR3 bases: TGCGCCAGCAGCCCAGGGACAGTCAATCAGCCCCAGCATTTT. This codes for CASSPGTVNQPQHF. The genes are TRBV5-1 and TRBJ1-5, with TRBD1 matching 7 bases. V lost 4 bases and J lost 3; bases outside the gene matches: 4. The CDR3 loop spans 14 amino acids. Germline CDR1 SGHRS, CDR2 YFSETQ.

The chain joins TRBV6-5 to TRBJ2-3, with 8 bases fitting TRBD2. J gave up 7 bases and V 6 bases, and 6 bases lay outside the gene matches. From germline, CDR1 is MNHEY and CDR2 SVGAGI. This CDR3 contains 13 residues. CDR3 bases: TGTGCCAGCAGGGCGGGGGGTGGTAATACGCAGTATTTT. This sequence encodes CASRAGGGNTQYF.

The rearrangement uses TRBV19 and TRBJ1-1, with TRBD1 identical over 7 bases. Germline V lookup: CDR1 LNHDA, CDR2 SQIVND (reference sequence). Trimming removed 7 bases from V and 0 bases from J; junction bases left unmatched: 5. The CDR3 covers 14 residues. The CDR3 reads CASNRQGLNTEAFF. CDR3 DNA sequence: TGTGCCAGTAATAGACAGGGCCTGAACACTGAAGCTTTCTTT.

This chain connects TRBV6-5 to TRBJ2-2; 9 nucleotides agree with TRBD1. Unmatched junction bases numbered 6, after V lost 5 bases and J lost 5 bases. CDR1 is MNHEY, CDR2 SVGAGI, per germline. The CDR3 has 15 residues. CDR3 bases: TGTGCCAGCAGTCGCGGACAGGGGTGGACCGGGGAGCTGTTTTTT. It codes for CASSRGQGWTGELFF.

The CDR3 loop reads CASSKRMNRPVEQYF. The DNA for the CDR3 is TGTGCCAGCAGCAAAAGAATGAACAGGCCAGTCGAGCAGTACTTC. The chain carries TRBV21-1 and TRBJ2-7; whether TRBD1, the table's D call, matches the DNA was not checked. TRBV21-1 is a pseudogene locus. The CDR3 contains 15 residues.

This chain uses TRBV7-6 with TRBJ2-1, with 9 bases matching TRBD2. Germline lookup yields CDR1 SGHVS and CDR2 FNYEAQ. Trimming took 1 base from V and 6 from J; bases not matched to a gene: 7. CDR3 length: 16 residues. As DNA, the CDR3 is TGTGCCAGCAGCTTAGTCGCTAGCGGGGAACTCAATGAGCAGTTCTTC. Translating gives CASSLVASGELNEQFF.

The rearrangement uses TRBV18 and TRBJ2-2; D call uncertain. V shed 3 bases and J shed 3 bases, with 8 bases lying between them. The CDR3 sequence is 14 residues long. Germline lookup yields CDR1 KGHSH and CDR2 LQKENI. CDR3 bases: TGTGCCAGCTCACCGTCCCGCTACACCGGGGAGCTGTTTTTT. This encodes CASSPSRYTGELFF.